A selection of T cell receptor beta chains follows, all from one sample in a study of cytomegalovirus exposure and HLA in healthy donors. TCRdb keeps only in-frame clones here, not all; method: immunoSEQ multiplex PCR. The sample has roughly 60,000 clones, 65% to 90% seen once. Sequencing used PBMCs. The origin of the receptors is a man aged 25-45 years in good health and CMV-seronegative. Both conserved end residues are part of each CDR3. A D gene is named only where the DNA matches it firmly. The size entry is marked missing in some rows and otherwise reads once, few, many or a size class.

d_gene,v_gene,abundance,j_gene,CDR3aa,CDR3nt
NA,TRBV6-1,NA,TRBJ2-7,CASSEPARGVYEQYF,TGTGCCAGCAGTGAACCCGCAAGGGGTGTCTACGAGCAGTACTTC
NA,TRBV6-6,NA,TRBJ2-1,CASSSDNYNEQFF,TGTGCCAGCAGCTCGGACAATTACAATGAGCAGTTCTTC
NA,TRBV19,NA,TRBJ1-1,CASSEYRDTEAFF,TGTGCCAGTAGTGAGTACAGGGACACTGAAGCTTTCTTT
TRBD1,TRBV4-1,NA,TRBJ1-3,CASSQPGQGAGNTIYF,TGCGCCAGCAGCCAACCGGGACAGGGGGCTGGAAACACCATATATTTT
NA,TRBV27,once,TRBJ2-7,CASSLGGPNEQYF,TGTGCCAGCAGTTTGGGGGGGCCAAACGAGCAGTACTTC
TRBD2,TRBV27,NA,TRBJ2-7,CASSGLAGEYEQYF,TGTGCCAGCAGCGGACTAGCGGGAGAGTACGAGCAGTACTTC
TRBD1,TRBV19,few,TRBJ1-1,CASSWDRDFSEAFF,TGTGCCAGTAGTTGGGACAGGGATTTTAGTGAAGCTTTCTTT
NA,TRBV5-1,NA,TRBJ2-7,CASSLEAGLSYEQYF,TGCGCCAGCAGCTTGGAGGCGGGACTTTCCTACGAGCAGTACTTC
NA,TRBV7-3,NA,TRBJ2-1,CASSNQPGTKEQFF,TGTGCCAGCAGCAACCAACCCGGGACAAAAGAGCAGTTCTTC
NA,TRBV5-1,few,TRBJ1-5,CASSLGQAGQPQHF,TGCGCCAGCAGCTTAGGCCAGGCAGGCCAGCCCCAGCATTTT
TRBD2,TRBV9,once,TRBJ2-3,CASSSLAGGTDTQYF,TGTGCCAGCAGCTCTCTAGCGGGAGGCACAGATACGCAGTATTTT
NA,TRBV7-8,NA,TRBJ2-7,CASSVWNRGGAYEQYF,TGTGCCAGCAGCGTTTGGAATAGGGGGGGGGCTTACGAGCAGTACTTC
TRBD2,TRBV7-9,once,TRBJ2-7,CSSSLTSGRLYEQYF,TGTTCCAGCAGCCTGACTAGCGGGAGGCTTTACGAGCAGTACTTC
TRBD1,TRBV6-4,NA,TRBJ2-1,CASRKTGASYNEQFF,TGTGCCAGCCGAAAGACAGGGGCCTCCTACAATGAGCAGTTCTTC
TRBD1,TRBV9,NA,TRBJ1-2,CASSADRAWGYTF,TGTGCCAGCAGCGCGGACAGGGCCTGGGGCTACACCTTC
TRBD2,TRBV5-6,NA,TRBJ2-1,CASSRELAGGPYNEQFF,TGTGCCAGCAGCCGAGAACTAGCGGGGGGACCCTACAATGAGCAGTTCTTC
TRBD2,TRBV2,NA,TRBJ2-1,CASSEIGTSNNEQFF,TGTGCCAGCAGTGAAATCGGGACTAGTAACAATGAGCAGTTCTTC
TRBD1,TRBV27,NA,TRBJ2-6,CASSVTGGRAQGANVLTF,TGTGCCAGCAGTGTTACAGGGGGCAGAGCTCAAGGGGCCAACGTCCTGACTTTC
TRBD1,TRBV6-1,once,TRBJ2-7,CASSELSGGLYEQYF,TGTGCCAGCAGTGAACTCTCAGGGGGCCTGTACGAGCAGTACTTC
NA,TRBV27,NA,TRBJ1-1,CASSKSPGAEAFF,TGTGCCAGCAGTAAATCACCAGGGGCTGAAGCTTTCTTT
NA,TRBV13,NA,TRBJ1-6,CASSFRTENSPLHF,TGTGCCAGCAGCTTCAGGACAGAAAATTCACCCCTCCACTTT
TRBD1,TRBV5-4,NA,TRBJ1-1,CASSLFPGQGTVNTEAFF,TGTGCCAGCAGCTTGTTCCCCGGACAGGGTACGGTGAACACTGAAGCTTTCTTT
TRBD1,TRBV5-6,NA,TRBJ2-1,CASSLAGQGFHEQFF,TGTGCCAGCAGCTTGGCGGGACAGGGGTTCCATGAGCAGTTCTTC